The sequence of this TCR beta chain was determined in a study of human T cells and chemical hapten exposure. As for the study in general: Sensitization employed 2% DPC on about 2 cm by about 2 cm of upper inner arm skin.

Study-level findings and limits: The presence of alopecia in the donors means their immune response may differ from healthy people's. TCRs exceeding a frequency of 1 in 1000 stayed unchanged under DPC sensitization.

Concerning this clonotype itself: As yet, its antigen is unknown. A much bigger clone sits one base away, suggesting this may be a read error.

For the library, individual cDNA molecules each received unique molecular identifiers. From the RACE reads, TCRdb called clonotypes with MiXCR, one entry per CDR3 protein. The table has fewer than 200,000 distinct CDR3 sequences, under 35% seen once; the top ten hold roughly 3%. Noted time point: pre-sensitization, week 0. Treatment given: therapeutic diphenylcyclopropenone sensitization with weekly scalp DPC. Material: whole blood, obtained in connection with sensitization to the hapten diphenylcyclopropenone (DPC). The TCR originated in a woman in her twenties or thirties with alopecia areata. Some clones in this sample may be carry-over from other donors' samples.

CDR3 sequence: CASSQDSVGGANDLTF. CDR3 in DNA: TGCGCCAGCAGCCAAGATTCGGTGGGGGGGGCCAACGACCTGACTTTC. J is TRBJ2-6 and V is TRBV4-3; a possible D gene is TRBD2 (7 bases). From germline, CDR1 is LGHNA and CDR2 YSLEER. This CDR3 comprises 16 residues.